These 12 T cell receptor beta chains were sequenced from one sample in a study of cytomegalovirus exposure and HLA in healthy donors (dated by TCRdb to the late 2010s). Receptor amplification or capture employed the immunoSEQ multiplex PCR assay. The multiplex PCR relied on a mix of 60 forward primers for TCR Vbeta segments and 13 reverse primers for TCR Jbeta segments. TCRdb obtained this table from immuneACCESS and retained in-frame rearrangements with V and J assigned. These tables miss some clones; where compared with another copy, unresolved V genes account for less than half of the shortfall, and the remainder is unexplained. This specimen's table enumerates approximately 100,000 clones. The ten largest account for about 0.59% of the sample. The sequencing input was PBMCs. These TCRs come from a man aged 45-65 years in good health and CMV-seronegative.

The rearrangement joins TRBV5-8 to TRBJ2-7; TRBD2 is a possible D gene (6 bases). From germline, CDR1 is SGHTS and CDR2 YDEGEE. Deletions cut 5 bases from V and 4 bases from J, with 25 bases between. There are 17 residues in the CDR3. In DNA, the CDR3 is TGTGCCAGCAGTCCCCTTCCGGGAGCCAAGAGTCCTTACGAGCAGTACTTC. This sequence encodes CASSPLPGAKSPYEQYF.

The rearrangement uses TRBV7-2 and TRBJ1-1; TRBD1 might be the D (5 bases). This CDR3 has 14 amino acids. The germline V gene has CDR1 SGHTA and CDR2 FQGNSA. The V gene lost 3 bases and the J gene lost 1 base, with 9 bases spanning the gap. CDR3 sequence (DNA): TGTGCCAGCAGCTTCCAGGGCTCGAACACTGAAGCTTTCTTT. Protein sequence: CASSFQGSNTEAFF. The variable domain in full, with the rest retrieved from reference TRBV7-2 and TRBJ1-1, is GAGVSQSPSNKVTEKGKDVELRCDPISGHTALYWYRQSLGQGLEFLIYFQGNSAPDKSGLPSDRFSAERTGGSVSTLTIQRTQQEDSAVYLCASSFQGSNTEAFFGQGTRLTVV.

The chain employs TRBV27 and TRBJ2-7; the match to TRBD2 covers 12 bases. The CDR3 has 15 residues. The ends lost 3 bases at V and 5 bases at J; junction bases unmatched: 5. Per the germline V gene, CDR1 is MNHEY and CDR2 is SMNVEV (reference sequence). The CDR3 here is CASSFLAGGPNEQYF. The CDR3, as DNA: TGTGCCAGCAGTTTCCTAGCGGGGGGGCCCAACGAGCAGTACTTC.

Of note for this clone: Because the CDR3 is missing its conserved closing phenylalanine or tryptophan, this is likely a read error. This rearrangement joins TRBV2 to TRBJ1-5; 8 bases fit TRBD1. The CDR3 totals 15 residues. Germline V gene lookup returns CDR1 SNHLY and CDR2 FYNNEI. The trim removed 4 bases at V and 7 bases at J, leaving 9 bases unmatched. CDR3 sequence reads: CASSGNRGMGQPQHV. DNA of the CDR3: TGTGCCAGCAGTGGCAACAGGGGGATGGGGCAGCCCCAGCATGTT.

The chain carries TRBV29-1 and TRBJ1-2, with 10 bases aligning to TRBD1. V shed 6 bases, J shed 3 bases, and the junction held 4 bases outside the gene matches. In germline, CDR1 is SQVTM, CDR2 ANQGSEA. This CDR3 comprises 13 residues. CDR3 sequence (DNA): TGCAGCGTCGACAGGGGGCAAGACTATGGCTACACCTTC. Its protein is CSVDRGQDYGYTF. Full variable domain (outside the CDR3, taken from reference TRBV29-1 and TRBJ1-2): SAVISQKPSRDICQRGTSLTIQCQVDSQVTMMFWYRQQPGQSLTLIATANQGSEATYESGFVIDKFPISRPNLTFSTLTVSNMSPEDSSIYLCSVDRGQDYGYTFGSGTRLTVV.

The chain combines TRBV5-1 with TRBJ1-5; no clear D. The CDR3 has 12 residues. Germline V gene sequence: CDR1 SGHRS, CDR2 YFSETQ. V lost 4 bases and J 11 bases, leaving 13 bases between the germline ends. CDR3 coding DNA: TGCGCCAGCAGCCCTTGGTCTTCGGCCCAGCATTTT. It specifies CASSPWSSAQHF.

Worth noting for this clone: At one boundary the junction diverges from the germline segment, which might be a read error. V and J are TRBV11-3 and TRBJ2-7; the D gene is possibly TRBD2 (5 bases). Germline V gene data show CDR1 as SGHNT and CDR2 as YENEEA. The CDR3 runs to 14 residues. CDR3 protein: CASGERRYSSEQYF. The CDR3 DNA reads TGTGCCAGCGGGGAGCGCCGGTACTCCTCCGAGCAGTACTTC.

CDR3 bases: TGTGCCAGTGGCGTAGGCAGGGGGCGCGTCGGGGAGCTGTTTTTT. It translates to CASGVGRGRVGELFF. The V gene is TRBV2, the J gene TRBJ2-2; 8 nucleotides line up with TRBD1. CDR1 is SNHLY, CDR2 FYNNEI, per germline. With V trimmed by 9 bases and J by 7 bases, 13 bases remained unmatched. The CDR3 totals 15 residues.

This chain joins TRBV9 and TRBJ2-3; D is undetermined. Trimming stripped 0 bases from V and 2 bases from J, with 13 bases between. The germline V gene encodes CDR1 SGDLS and CDR2 YYNGEE. The CDR3 consists of 16 residues. The chain's CDR3 is CASSVEMGSLTDTQYF. In nucleotides, the CDR3 is TGTGCCAGCAGCGTAGAAATGGGCAGCCTCACAGATACGCAGTATTTT.

The V and J genes are TRBV5-1 and TRBJ2-3; D might be TRBD2 (5 bases). Per germline, CDR1 SGHRS and CDR2 YFSETQ. The CDR3 has 15 residues. Deletions cut 3 bases from V and 4 bases from J, with 15 bases between. CDR3 sequence (DNA): TGCGCCAGCAGCTCCCGGGGTCAGTCAGCAGATACGCAGTATTTT. Protein product: CASSSRGQSADTQYF.

This chain links TRBV9 with TRBJ1-5; 7 bases are shared with TRBD1. Looked up from germline, CDR1 is SGDLS and CDR2 is YYNGEE. The CDR3 length is 14 residues. Unmatched junction bases numbered 5, after V lost 4 bases and J lost 4 bases. The chain's CDR3 is CASSPTGSNQPQHF. CDR3 nucleotides: TGTGCCAGCAGCCCGACAGGGTCTAATCAGCCCCAGCATTTT. The variable domain in full, completed from reference TRBV9 and TRBJ1-5, reads DSGVTQTPKHLITATGQRVTLRCSPRSGDLSVYWYQQSLDQGLQFLIQYYNGEERAKGNILERFSAQQFPDLHSELNLSSLELGDSALYFCASSPTGSNQPQHFGDGTRLSIL.

The chain joins TRBV10-3 to TRBJ1-1; TRBD1 agrees at 7 bases. V lost 3 bases and J lost 10; bases outside the gene matches: 5. Germline V gene lookup returns CDR1 ENHRY and CDR2 SYGVKD. This CDR3 has 12 residues. The CDR3 reads CAISEQGYGAFF. The DNA for the CDR3 is TGTGCCATCAGTGAACAGGGGTATGGAGCTTTCTTT.